The clone carrying this T cell receptor (beta chain) showed up just a few times. As yet, its antigen is unknown. The CDR3 is made up of 14 amino acids. J gave up 5 bases and V 5 bases, and 6 bases lay outside the gene matches. Germline V CDR1 and CDR2: MGHRA, YSYEKL. Clones were read by immunoSEQ multiplex PCR, and TCRdb kept only the in-frame ones, dropping some. The sample shows under 35,000 clones, roughly 60% of them seen only once. The source of the sample is a study of vaccination effects on CD4 cells after COVID-19. Pools of viral peptides were used by the ViraFEST assay to expand antigen-specific CD4+ T cells ahead of sequencing. After more than 8 days in culture, the CD4+ T cells were isolated. The participants, recipients of two vaccine doses, got either BNT162b2 or mRNA-1273.

The J gene is TRBJ2-5, the V gene TRBV4-1; 9 bases match TRBD1. This specimen was CD4+ T cells from PBMCs cultured with SARS-CoV-2 spike peptides, taken after COVID-19 vaccination. This sequence was found in a human donor who received a COVID-19 vaccine. The CDR3 nucleotides read TGCGCCAGCAGCTTACAGGGGGCGGGGGAGACCCAGTACTTC. It is translated as CASSLQGAGETQYF.